Sequencing of this TCR beta chain was carried out in a study of blood T cell repertoires in COVID-19. Study in general: Both acute and convalescent COVID-19 samples were obtained from the United States, Italy and Spain. PBMCs, B-cell-depleted T cells, or T cells were the source of the cDNA or gDNA that made up the material.

Trimming shortened V by 5 bases and J by 13 bases, and 23 bases separated the two germline ends. This CDR3 comprises 14 residues. The germline V gene has CDR1 LNHDA and CDR2 SQIVND (reference sequence). Under the authors' procedure: Reference gene primers were amplified, and this amplification served to estimate nucleated cell counts. Measured with immunoSEQ multiplex PCR; TCRdb has only the in-frame clones, and not every one. The V and J calls and clone size come from that table; D and trimming were worked out from the DNA. The table records some 120,000 clones, 84% of them present only once. The sequence derives from an older woman with acute or convalescent COVID-19. The chain has TRBV19 and TRBJ1-2; the D is unclear. The sample was peripheral blood. The CDR3 here is CASSLDSASSSSTF. DNA of the CDR3: TGTGCCAGTAGTCTCGACTCGGCATCCTCTTCCTCCACCTTC.